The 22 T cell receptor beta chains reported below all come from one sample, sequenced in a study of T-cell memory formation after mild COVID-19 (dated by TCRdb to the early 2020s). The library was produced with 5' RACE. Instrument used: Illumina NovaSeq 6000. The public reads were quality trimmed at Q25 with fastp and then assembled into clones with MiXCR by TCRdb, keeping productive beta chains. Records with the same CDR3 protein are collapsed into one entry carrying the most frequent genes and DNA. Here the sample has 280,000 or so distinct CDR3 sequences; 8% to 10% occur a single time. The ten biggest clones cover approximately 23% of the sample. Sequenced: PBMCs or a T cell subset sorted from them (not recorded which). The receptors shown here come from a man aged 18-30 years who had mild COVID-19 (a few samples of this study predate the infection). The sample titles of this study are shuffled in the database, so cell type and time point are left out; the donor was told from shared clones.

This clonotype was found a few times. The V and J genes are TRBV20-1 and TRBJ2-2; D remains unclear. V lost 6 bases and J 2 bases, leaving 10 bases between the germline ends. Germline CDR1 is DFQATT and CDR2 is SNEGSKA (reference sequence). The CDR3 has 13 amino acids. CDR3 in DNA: TGCAGTGCCCTAGTTCCTAACACCGGGGAGCTGTTTTTT. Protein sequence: CSALVPNTGELFF.

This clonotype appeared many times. The chain's CDR3 is CASSAGPLEDSTQYF. The CDR3 DNA reads TGTGCCAGCAGCGCCGGACCGCTGGAGGACTCGACCCAGTACTTC. The chain is built from TRBV7-2 and TRBJ2-5, with D possibly being TRBD2 (5 bases). The CDR3 sequence is 15 residues long. Trimming removed 5 bases from V and 7 bases from J, with 20 bases in between. The V gene's germline CDR1 is SGHTA and CDR2 FQGNSA.

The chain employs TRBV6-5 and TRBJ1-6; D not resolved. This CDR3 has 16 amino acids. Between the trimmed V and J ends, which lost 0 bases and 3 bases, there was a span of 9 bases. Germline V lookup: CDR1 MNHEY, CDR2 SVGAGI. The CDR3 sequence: CASSYSGQVYNSPLHF. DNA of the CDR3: TGTGCCAGCAGTTACTCAGGGCAGGTCTATAATTCACCCCTCCACTTT.

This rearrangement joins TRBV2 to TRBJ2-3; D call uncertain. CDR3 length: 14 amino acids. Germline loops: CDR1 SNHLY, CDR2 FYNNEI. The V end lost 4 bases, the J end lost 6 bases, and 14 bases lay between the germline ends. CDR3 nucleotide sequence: TGTGCCAGCAGTGGTAGCACCCAGCCGGATACGCAGTATTTT. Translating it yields CASSGSTQPDTQYF.

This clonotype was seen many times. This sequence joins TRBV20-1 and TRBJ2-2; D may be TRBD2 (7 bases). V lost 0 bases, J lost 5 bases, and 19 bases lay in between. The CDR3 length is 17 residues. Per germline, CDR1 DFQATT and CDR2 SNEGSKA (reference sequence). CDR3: CSARDSSSGGGTGELFF. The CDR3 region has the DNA TGCAGTGCTAGAGATAGTAGTTCGGGGGGCGGAACCGGGGAGCTGTTTTTT.

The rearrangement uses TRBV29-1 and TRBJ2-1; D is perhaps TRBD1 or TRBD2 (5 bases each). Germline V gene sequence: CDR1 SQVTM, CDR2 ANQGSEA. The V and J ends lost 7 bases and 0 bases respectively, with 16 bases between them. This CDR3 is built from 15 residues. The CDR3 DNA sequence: TGCAGCGCCGGGCGGTTGGGGGACTCCTACAATGAGCAGTTCTTC. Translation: CSAGRLGDSYNEQFF.

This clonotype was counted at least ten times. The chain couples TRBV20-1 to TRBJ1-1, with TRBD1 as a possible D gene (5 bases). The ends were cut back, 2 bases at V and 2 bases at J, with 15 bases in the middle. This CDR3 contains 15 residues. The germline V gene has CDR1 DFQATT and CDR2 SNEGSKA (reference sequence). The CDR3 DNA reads TGCAGTGCTAGATCCCGGGGGAGGGGTAACACTGAAGCTTTCTTT. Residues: CSARSRGRGNTEAFF.

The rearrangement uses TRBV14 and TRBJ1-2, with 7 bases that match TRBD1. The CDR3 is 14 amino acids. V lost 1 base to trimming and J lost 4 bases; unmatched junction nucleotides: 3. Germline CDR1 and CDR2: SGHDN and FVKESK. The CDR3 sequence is CASSQGTGSYGYTF. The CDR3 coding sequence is TGTGCCAGCAGCCAAGGGACAGGCAGCTATGGCTACACCTTC.

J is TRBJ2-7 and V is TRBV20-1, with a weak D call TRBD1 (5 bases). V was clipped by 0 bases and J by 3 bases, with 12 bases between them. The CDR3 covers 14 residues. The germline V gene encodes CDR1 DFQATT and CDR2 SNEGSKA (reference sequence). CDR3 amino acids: CSAREALDSYEQYV. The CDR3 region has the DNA TGCAGTGCTAGAGAGGCCCTAGACAGCTACGAGCAGTACGTC.

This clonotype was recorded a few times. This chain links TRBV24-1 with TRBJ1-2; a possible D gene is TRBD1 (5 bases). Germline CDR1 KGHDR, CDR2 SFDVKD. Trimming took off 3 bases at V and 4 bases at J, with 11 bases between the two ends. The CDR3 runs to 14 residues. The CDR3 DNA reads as TGTGCCACCAGTGATATTGGGACGGCCTATGGCTACACCTTC. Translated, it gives CATSDIGTAYGYTF.

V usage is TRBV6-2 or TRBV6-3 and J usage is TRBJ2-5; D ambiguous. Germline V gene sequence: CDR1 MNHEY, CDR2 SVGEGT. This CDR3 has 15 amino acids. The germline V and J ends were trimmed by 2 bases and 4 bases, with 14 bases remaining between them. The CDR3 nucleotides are TGTGCCAGCAGTTACCGCCCCGGCAACGGAGAGACCCAGTACTTC. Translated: CASSYRPGNGETQYF.

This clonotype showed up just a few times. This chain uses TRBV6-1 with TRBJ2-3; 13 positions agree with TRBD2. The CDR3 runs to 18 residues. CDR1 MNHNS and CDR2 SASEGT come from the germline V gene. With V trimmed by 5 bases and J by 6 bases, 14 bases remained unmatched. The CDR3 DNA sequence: TGTGCCAGCAGTAAAGTCCCGGGACTAGCGGGGCCAGCGGATACGCAGTATTTT. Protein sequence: CASSKVPGLAGPADTQYF.

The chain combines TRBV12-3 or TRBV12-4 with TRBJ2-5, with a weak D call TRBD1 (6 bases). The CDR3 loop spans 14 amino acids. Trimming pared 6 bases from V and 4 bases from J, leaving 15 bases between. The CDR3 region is CASSLEDSRETQYF. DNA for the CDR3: TGTGCCAGCAGCCTAGAGGACAGCAGAGAGACCCAGTACTTC.

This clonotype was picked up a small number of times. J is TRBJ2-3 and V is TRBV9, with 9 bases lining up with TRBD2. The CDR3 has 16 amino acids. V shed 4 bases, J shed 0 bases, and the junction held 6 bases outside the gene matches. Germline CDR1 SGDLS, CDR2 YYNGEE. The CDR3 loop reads CASSTTTSGSTDTQYF. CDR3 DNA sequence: TGTGCCAGCAGCACCACGACTAGCGGCAGCACAGATACGCAGTATTTT.

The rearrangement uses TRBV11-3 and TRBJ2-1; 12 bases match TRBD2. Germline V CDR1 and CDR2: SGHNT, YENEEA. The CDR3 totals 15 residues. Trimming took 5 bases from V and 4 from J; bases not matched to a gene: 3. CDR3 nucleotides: TGTGCCAGCAGCCGGACTAGCGGGGAGTACAATGAGCAGTTCTTC. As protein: CASSRTSGEYNEQFF. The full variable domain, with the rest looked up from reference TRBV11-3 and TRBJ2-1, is EAGVVQSPRYKIIEKKQPVAFWCNPISGHNTLYWYLQNLGQGPELLIRYENEEAVDDSQLPKDRFSAERLKGVDSTLKIQPAELGDSAVYLCASSRTSGEYNEQFFGPGTRLTVL.

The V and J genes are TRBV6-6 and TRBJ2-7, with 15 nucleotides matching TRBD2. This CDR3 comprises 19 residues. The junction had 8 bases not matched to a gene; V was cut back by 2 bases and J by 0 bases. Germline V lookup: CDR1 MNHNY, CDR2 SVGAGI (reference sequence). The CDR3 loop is CASSYKGTSGGSSSYEQYV. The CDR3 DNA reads TGTGCCAGCAGTTACAAAGGGACTAGCGGGGGGTCGAGCTCCTACGAGCAGTACGTC.

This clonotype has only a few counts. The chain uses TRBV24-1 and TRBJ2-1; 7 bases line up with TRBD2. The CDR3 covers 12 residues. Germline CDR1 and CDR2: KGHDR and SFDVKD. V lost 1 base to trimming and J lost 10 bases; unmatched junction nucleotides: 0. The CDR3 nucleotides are TGTGCCACCAGTGATTTCGGGGGGGAGCAGTTCTTC. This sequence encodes CATSDFGGEQFF.

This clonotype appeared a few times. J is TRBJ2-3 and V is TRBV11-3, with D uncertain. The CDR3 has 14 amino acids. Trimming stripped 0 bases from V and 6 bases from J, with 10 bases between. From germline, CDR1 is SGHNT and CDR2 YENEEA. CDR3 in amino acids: CASSLEPRADTQYF. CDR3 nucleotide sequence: TGTGCCAGCAGCTTAGAACCTAGGGCCGATACGCAGTATTTT.

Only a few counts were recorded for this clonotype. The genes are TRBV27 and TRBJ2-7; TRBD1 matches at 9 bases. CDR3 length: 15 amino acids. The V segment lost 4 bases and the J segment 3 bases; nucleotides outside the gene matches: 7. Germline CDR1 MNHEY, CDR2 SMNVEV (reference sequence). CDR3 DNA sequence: TGTGCCAGCAGTTCTCGTCCGGGACAGGGCTACGAGCAGTACTTC. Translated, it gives CASSSRPGQGYEQYF.

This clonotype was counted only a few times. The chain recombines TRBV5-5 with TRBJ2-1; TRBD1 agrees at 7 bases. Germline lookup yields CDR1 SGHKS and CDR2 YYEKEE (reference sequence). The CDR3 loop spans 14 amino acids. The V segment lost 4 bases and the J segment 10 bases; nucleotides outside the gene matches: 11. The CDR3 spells CASSPPHGQEEQFF. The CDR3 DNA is TGTGCCAGCAGCCCGCCCCACGGACAGGAGGAGCAGTTCTTC.

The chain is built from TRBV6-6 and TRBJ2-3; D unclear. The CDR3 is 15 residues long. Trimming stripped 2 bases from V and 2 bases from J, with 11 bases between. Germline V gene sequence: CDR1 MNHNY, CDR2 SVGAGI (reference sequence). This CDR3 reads CASSYGQKITDTQYF. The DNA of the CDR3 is TGTGCCAGCAGTTACGGTCAGAAGATCACAGATACGCAGTATTTT.

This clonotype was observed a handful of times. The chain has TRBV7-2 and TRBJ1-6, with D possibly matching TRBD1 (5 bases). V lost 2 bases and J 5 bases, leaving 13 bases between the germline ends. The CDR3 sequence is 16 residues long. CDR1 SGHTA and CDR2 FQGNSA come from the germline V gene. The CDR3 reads CASSLIRGANNSPLHF. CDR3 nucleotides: TGTGCCAGCAGCTTAATCCGAGGGGCGAATAATTCACCCCTCCACTTT.